The 8 T cell receptor beta chains listed next were all sequenced from one sample in a study of cytomegalovirus exposure and HLA in healthy donors. Primers: 60 Vbeta forward and 13 Jbeta reverse. Profiled with immunoSEQ multiplex PCR; TCRdb holds only in-frame clones, not every one. The sample consists of some 120,000 clones, 9% to 10% of them appearing once. Sequences were obtained from PBMCs. The receptors here all came from a young man in good health and CMV-seronegative.

The V and J genes are TRBV7-9 and TRBJ1-4; possible D gene TRBD1, 6 bases. CDR1 is SEHNR and CDR2 is FQNEAQ in the germline V gene (reference sequence). Deletions cut 3 bases from V and 8 bases from J, with 10 bases between. The CDR3 runs to 13 residues. As DNA, the CDR3 is TGTGCCAGCAGCTTGGCGGGGGGCGAAAAACTGTTTTTT. Translating gives CASSLAGGEKLFF.

This clone was counted between two and nine times. The rearrangement uses TRBV2 and TRBJ1-2; weak D call: TRBD1 (6 bases). CDR1 and CDR2 (germline): SNHLY, FYNNEI. This CDR3 contains 12 residues. Trimming took 7 bases from V and 4 from J, leaving 10 bases between them. The CDR3 loop is CASMGAIYGYTF. In DNA, the CDR3 is TGTGCCAGCATGGGGGCCATCTATGGCTACACCTTC.

This clone was observed a few times. V gene TRBV29-1 combines with J gene TRBJ1-5; 7 bases are a match to TRBD1. In germline, CDR1 is SQVTM, CDR2 ANQGSEA. CDR3 length equals 15 residues. V shed 6 bases, J shed 4 bases, and the junction held 12 bases outside the gene matches. CDR3: CSVASTGTENQPQHF. CDR3 bases: TGCAGCGTCGCAAGCACCGGGACAGAGAATCAGCCCCAGCATTTT. The full variable domain, in which reference TRBV29-1 and TRBJ1-5 provide the parts outside the CDR3, is SAVISQKPSRDICQRGTSLTIQCQVDSQVTMMFWYRQQPGQSLTLIATANQGSEATYESGFVIDKFPISRPNLTFSTLTVSNMSPEDSSIYLCSVASTGTENQPQHFGDGTRLSIL.

The chain joins TRBV4-2 to TRBJ2-2; TRBD1 agrees at 8 bases. This CDR3 has 15 residues. Germline V gene data show CDR1 as LGHNA and CDR2 as YNFKEQ. V was pared by 3 bases and J by 3 bases, with 3 bases of the junction left unmatched. CDR3 nucleotides: TGTGCCAGCAGCCACGGACAGGGAGACACCGGGGAGCTGTTTTTT. It codes for CASSHGQGDTGELFF.

V is TRBV2 and J is TRBJ2-5; weak D call: TRBD1 (6 bases). The V end was cut by 5 bases, the J end by 7 bases, with 14 bases between. Germline V gene sequence: CDR1 SNHLY, CDR2 FYNNEI. CDR3 length equals 13 residues. CDR3 sequence (DNA): TGTGCCAGCAGTCGGGACCCGACAGGGACCCAGTACTTC. Translating gives CASSRDPTGTQYF.

The CDR3 DNA reads as TGCGCCAGCAGCTCACAGGGGACCCAAGAGACCCAGTACTTC. Encoded protein: CASSSQGTQETQYF. The genes are TRBV5-1 and TRBJ2-5; 7 nucleotides match TRBD1. The length of the CDR3 is 14 residues. V trimming: 3 bases; J trimming: 1 base; junction bases outside the gene matches: 3. Germline V gene sequence: CDR1 SGHRS, CDR2 YFSETQ.

This clone was seen a handful of times. Other DNA variants within this sample encode the same CDR3. J is TRBJ2-5 and V is TRBV5-6; no firm D call. The tail of the sequence fits TRBJ2-7 better, so the J call may be wrong. Germline lookup yields CDR1 SGHDT and CDR2 YYEEEE. This CDR3 comprises 12 residues. CDR3 nucleotide sequence: TGTGCCAGTTCCCTTTACTCCTACGAGCAGTACTTC. This translates into CASSLYSYEQYF.

This clone was picked up a small number of times. This chain joins TRBV30 and TRBJ2-5, with TRBD2 matching 9 bases. V lost 3 bases to trimming and J lost 4 bases; unmatched junction nucleotides: 9. Germline-derived CDR1 and CDR2 are GTSNPN and SVGIG (reference sequence). The CDR3 extends over 15 amino acids. CDR3 nucleotides: TGTGCCTGGAGGGCCCTAGCGGGGACCGGAGAGACCCAGTACTTC. Amino acids: CAWRALAGTGETQYF.